This T cell receptor (beta chain) was documented in a study of PD-L1 blockade in urothelial cancer. For the study at large: Blood samples had a median of around 150,000 T cells.

Only in-frame clones appear in the TCRdb table, and some are missing; sequencing was by immunoSEQ multiplex PCR. The sample shows tens of thousands of clones, roughly 80% of them seen only once. The V and J ends lost 3 bases and 6 bases, in that order; junction bases with no gene match: 4. Germline CDR1 SEHNR, CDR2 FQNEAQ (reference sequence). The CDR3 totals 14 residues. V is TRBV7-9 and J is TRBJ2-2, with 7 positions matching TRBD1. The sample consisted of PBMCs, taken around atezolizumab (anti-PD-L1) treatment. The clonotype originates from a man between 65 and 80 years old with urothelial cancer. The CDR3 DNA follows: TGTGCCAGCAGCTTCACAGGGGTCCCCGGGGAGCTGTTTTTT. It specifies CASSFTGVPGELFF.